There are many counts of the clone carrying this T cell receptor beta chain. The antigen is unknown. This record comes from a study of T-cell reconstitution after alpha-beta-depleted transplantation in children. Study conclusions and caveats: Counts and diversity of T cells one year after transplant came mostly from newly produced T cells. Surviving thymic progenitors and recipient T cells were the source of high TCRbeta diversity at day 60 in some patients.

Preparation of the TCRbeta library was carried out with unique molecular identifiers. In TCRdb, the PCR reads were re-called with MiXCR into one record per CDR3 protein. Here the sample spans roughly 670,000 distinct CDR3 sequences, around 12% being singletons. The starting material was PBMCs, obtained before TCRalphabeta/CD19-depleted stem cell transplant. The clonotype comes from a girl between 2 and 10 years old with congenital amegakaryocytic thrombocytopenia, due to receive a stem cell transplant.

The DNA for the CDR3 is TGCAGTGCTAGAGAGGGCACCCTGAACACTGAAGCTTTCTTT. This gives the protein CSAREGTLNTEAFF. V usage is TRBV20-1 and J usage is TRBJ1-1; D unclear. Trimming shortened V by 0 bases and J by 0 bases, and 8 bases separated the two germline ends. Germline values: CDR1 DFQATT, CDR2 SNEGSKA (reference sequence). The CDR3 is 14 residues long.